These 30 T cell receptor beta chains were sequenced from one sample in a study of T cell repertoires in cytomegalovirus infection. Via MiXCR, TCRdb re-called the reads, giving one row per CDR3 protein. This sample has approximately 550,000 distinct CDR3 sequences; more than 15% occur once, and the top ten carry more than 20%. What was sequenced was CD8+ T cells from PBMCs. The receptors here all came from a human donor in good health (CMV status not recorded). Some clones in this sample may be carry-over from other donors' samples.

A few counts support this clonotype. The rearrangement joins TRBV2 to TRBJ2-3; 10 bases match TRBD2. The length of the CDR3 is 15 residues. V was clipped by 6 bases and J by 4 bases; unmatched bases: 7. Germline V lookup: CDR1 SNHLY, CDR2 FYNNEI. Written as DNA, the CDR3 is TGTGCCAGCAGCGCAGCGGGGGGGCCGGCAGATACGCAGTATTTT. This codes for CASSAAGGPADTQYF.

This clonotype was counted a few times. The chain carries TRBV19 and TRBJ2-1; D is possibly TRBD1 (6 bases). Germline CDR1 reads LNHDA; CDR2 reads SQIVND (reference sequence). This CDR3 is built from 14 residues. The V end was cut by 3 bases, the J end by 6 bases, with 12 bases between. The CDR3 spells CASSIGRGINEQFF. Here the CDR3 DNA reads TGTGCCAGTAGTATTGGCAGGGGAATCAATGAGCAGTTCTTC. Supplemented by reference TRBV19 and TRBJ2-1, the full variable domain reads DGGITQSPKYLFRKEGQNVTLSCEQNLNHDAMYWYRQDPGQGLRLIYYSQIVNDFQKGDIAEGYSVSREKKESFPLTVTSAQKNPTAFYLCASSIGRGINEQFFGPGTRLTVL.

This clonotype was picked up many times. The chain joins TRBV24-1 to TRBJ2-1; 11 nucleotides agree with TRBD2. The V segment lost 4 bases and the J segment 3 bases; nucleotides outside the gene matches: 1. Germline CDR1 KGHDR, CDR2 SFDVKD. The CDR3 consists of 15 residues. As DNA, the CDR3 is TGTGCCACCAGTGAAACTAGCGGGAGCTACAATGAGCAGTTCTTC. Translated: CATSETSGSYNEQFF.

This clonotype was seen ten or more times. The V gene is TRBV12-3 or TRBV12-4, the J gene TRBJ1-5; D perhaps matches TRBD1 (6 bases). The CDR3 runs to 13 residues. V lost 3 bases and J lost 8, with 11 bases in between. The CDR3 DNA follows: TGTGCCAGCAGTTTGAGGGGGAGGGAGCCCCAGCATTTT. It specifies CASSLRGREPQHF.

The chain carries TRBV6-2 or TRBV6-3 and TRBJ2-7; 7 nucleotides match TRBD2. There are 15 residues in the CDR3. V was clipped by 5 bases and J by 2 bases; unmatched bases: 9. Germline V gene sequence: CDR1 MNHEY, CDR2 SVGEGT. As DNA, the CDR3 is TGTGCCAGCAGTGGGTCCCGGGACTACACCTACGAGCAGTACTTC. This codes for CASSGSRDYTYEQYF.

The sample holds a few counts of this clonotype. This sequence joins TRBV12-5 and TRBJ2-5; D is uncertain. V was shortened by 2 bases and J by 1 base, with 8 bases between the two germline ends. Germline values: CDR1 LGHNT, CDR2 FRNRAP. CDR3 length: 14 amino acids. CDR3: CASGLTGIQETQYF. In DNA, the CDR3 is TGTGCTAGTGGTTTGACGGGTATCCAAGAGACCCAGTACTTC.

Details on this clonotype: Mismatch with germline at one junction end may stem from a read error. The chain carries TRBV6-1 and TRBJ1-5; 7 bases fit TRBD1. The CDR3 loop spans 15 amino acids. Germline V gene data show CDR1 as MNHNS and CDR2 as SASEGT. CDR3 sequence reads: CASILRGDSNQPQQF. The CDR3 DNA sequence: TGTGCCAGCATCCTCAGGGGGGATAGCAATCAGCCCCAGCAATTT.

This clonotype was counted between two and nine times. This chain links TRBV6-2 or TRBV6-3 with TRBJ1-2, with a possible D match to TRBD1 (5 bases). In germline, CDR1 is MNHEY, CDR2 SVGEGT. This CDR3 spans 15 amino acids. V was clipped by 0 bases and J by 8 bases, with 16 bases between them. CDR3 residues: CASSYSGEGMDGYTF. CDR3 coding DNA: TGTGCCAGCAGTTACTCGGGGGAGGGTATGGACGGCTACACCTTC.

This rearrangement joins TRBV7-9 to TRBJ1-6; no definite D call. The length of the CDR3 is 13 residues. Trimming removed 5 bases at V and 5 bases at J, with 7 bases between. Per the germline V gene, CDR1 is SEHNR and CDR2 is FQNEAQ (reference sequence). The CDR3 reads CASSPRDNSPLHF. CDR3 DNA: TGTGCCAGCAGCCCGAGGGATAATTCACCCCTCCACTTT.

This clonotype came up a few times. The rearrangement links TRBV13 to TRBJ2-2; D possibly corresponds to TRBD2 (6 bases). There are 12 residues in the CDR3. Per the germline V gene, CDR1 is PRHDT and CDR2 is FYEKMQ (reference sequence). V dropped 3 bases and J dropped 13 bases, with 12 bases sitting between them. The CDR3 loop is CASSLGTRGLFF. CDR3 in DNA: TGTGCCAGCAGCTTGGGGACTCGGGGGCTGTTTTTT.

The V and J genes are TRBV9 and TRBJ2-4; TRBD2 is a possible D gene (6 bases). Trimming took off 4 bases at V and 7 bases at J, with 15 bases between the two ends. This CDR3 spans 14 amino acids. Per the germline V gene, CDR1 is SGDLS and CDR2 is YYNGEE. The CDR3 region has the DNA TGTGCCAGCAGCCCCCCTCCGGGGGAGAACATTCAGTACTTC. This sequence encodes CASSPPPGENIQYF.

This clonotype has at least ten counts. The gene calls are TRBV7-8 and TRBJ2-3, with D unclear. From germline, CDR1 is SGHVS and CDR2 FQNEAQ. CDR3 size: 15 residues. V was pared by 2 bases and J by 4 bases, with 13 bases between. As DNA, the CDR3 is TGTGCCAGCAGCTTAAGAGAGACCCAGCCAGATACGCAGTATTTT. The encoded protein is CASSLRETQPDTQYF.

As for this clonotype: With a much larger clone just one base away, this may be a read error. This chain uses TRBV6-5 with TRBJ1-1; D is uncertain. Germline CDR1 and CDR2: MNHEY and SVGAGI. This CDR3 has 13 amino acids. The CDR3 DNA follows: TGTGCCAGCAGTTATCAGAGGCACACTGAAGCTTCCTTT. This encodes CASSYQRHTEASF.

This clonotype was counted many times. The chain is built from TRBV29-1 and TRBJ2-7; no clear D gene. Germline lookup yields CDR1 SQVTM and CDR2 ANQGSEA. This CDR3 spans 11 amino acids. Trimming pared 0 bases from V and 4 bases from J, leaving 4 bases between. CDR3 nucleotides: TGCAGCGTTGAAGAAGGGTACGAGCAGTACTTC. It codes for CSVEEGYEQYF.

The chain has TRBV19 and TRBJ2-2; TRBD2 aligns across 9 bases. V dropped 7 bases and J dropped 5; count of bases not matched to a gene: 5. The CDR3 length is 14 residues. Germline CDR1 LNHDA, CDR2 SQIVND (reference sequence). CDR3: CASTQREETGELFF. The DNA for the CDR3 is TGTGCCAGTACCCAGCGGGAGGAAACCGGGGAGCTGTTTTTT.

The chain links TRBV6-5 to TRBJ1-4; no reliable D call. CDR1 and CDR2 from the germline V gene are MNHEY and SVGAGI. The CDR3 has 15 amino acids. Trimming shortened V by 6 bases and J by 2 bases, and 13 bases separated the two germline ends. In nucleotides, the CDR3 is TGTGCCAGCAGCACCTCGTTCGCGACTAATGAAAAACTGTTTTTT. Its protein product is CASSTSFATNEKLFF.

This chain joins TRBV20-1 and TRBJ2-1; 9 bases match TRBD2. The trim removed 3 bases at V and 7 bases at J, leaving 10 bases unmatched. This CDR3 contains 15 residues. The V gene's germline CDR1 is DFQATT and CDR2 SNEGSKA (reference sequence). CDR3: CSARVLAGGPNEQFF. In DNA, the CDR3 is TGCAGTGCTAGGGTTCTGGCGGGGGGGCCGAATGAGCAGTTCTTC.

A few counts support this clonotype. The CDR3 region is CASSIWSSSEYEQYF. CDR3 bases: TGTGCCAGTAGTATTTGGAGCAGCTCCGAATACGAGCAGTACTTC. The V and J genes are TRBV19 and TRBJ2-7; D call uncertain. Between the trimmed V and J ends, which lost 3 bases and 4 bases, there was a span of 16 bases. Germline V CDR1 and CDR2: LNHDA, SQIVND (reference sequence). This CDR3 contains 15 residues.

Details on this clonotype: This may be a read error, as it is one base from a much larger clone. Here the CDR3 DNA reads TGTGCCAGTACCTGGCTAGCGGTGGGTATAAACACCGGGGAGCTGTTTTTT. Encoded protein: CASTWLAVGINTGELFF. This chain links TRBV19 with TRBJ2-2; 7 positions agree with TRBD2. The germline V gene has CDR1 LNHDA and CDR2 SQIVND (reference sequence). V lost 7 bases to trimming and J lost 2 bases; unmatched junction nucleotides: 13. The CDR3 totals 17 residues.

This clonotype was counted between two and nine times. The chain has TRBV5-4 and TRBJ1-1; tentative D call: TRBD1 (6 bases). The CDR3 is 14 residues long. Trimming cost V 6 bases and J 6 bases, with 18 bases left between them. Germline V gives CDR1 SGHNT, CDR2 YYREEE (reference sequence). The CDR3 loop reads CASTSGGGGPEAFF. The DNA of the CDR3 is TGTGCCAGCACCTCGGGTGGGGGCGGGCCTGAAGCTTTCTTT.

This clonotype occurred many times. The chain joins TRBV10-2 to TRBJ1-1, with a possible D match to TRBD1 (6 bases). Germline values: CDR1 WSHSY, CDR2 SAAADI. The CDR3 runs 14 residues. V was shortened by 5 bases and J by 3 bases, with 13 bases between the two germline ends. The CDR3 DNA follows: TGCGCCAGCAGTCTACCAGGGGCTCACACTGAAGCTTTCTTT. As protein: CASSLPGAHTEAFF.

This clonotype was detected ten times or more. The genes are TRBV7-8 and TRBJ2-4; 8 bases are a match to TRBD1. The length of the CDR3 is 18 residues. Per germline, CDR1 SGHVS and CDR2 FQNEAQ. The J segment lost 0 bases and the V segment lost 1 base, leaving 8 bases of the junction unmatched. Written as DNA, the CDR3 is TGTGCCAGCAGCTTAGGGACAGGGTGGCCCCTAGCCAAAAACATTCAGTACTTC. It yields the protein CASSLGTGWPLAKNIQYF.

Ten or more counts support this clonotype. The chain's CDR3 is CATSRETSGSSEQYF. The CDR3 nucleotides read TGTGCCACCAGCAGAGAGACTAGCGGGAGTAGCGAGCAGTACTTC. The gene calls are TRBV15 and TRBJ2-7, with TRBD2 identical over 12 bases. Germline V gives CDR1 LNHNV, CDR2 YYDKDF (reference sequence). The V segment lost 0 bases and the J segment 6 bases; nucleotides outside the gene matches: 3. The CDR3 is 15 amino acids.

This clonotype was counted only a few times. The chain links TRBV5-1 to TRBJ1-1, with D possibly TRBD1 on 5 matching bases. The V gene's germline CDR1 is SGHRS and CDR2 YFSETQ. The V and J ends lost 0 bases and 3 bases respectively, with 9 bases between them. The CDR3 length is 14 residues. The CDR3 sequence is CASSLDRRDTEAFF. CDR3 DNA sequence: TGCGCCAGCAGCTTGGACAGGAGGGACACTGAAGCTTTCTTT.

This clonotype showed up many times. The rearrangement joins TRBV28 to TRBJ2-1, with D possibly matching TRBD1 (7 bases). The CDR3 is 15 amino acids. CDR1 MDHEN and CDR2 SYDVKM come from the germline V gene. The ends were cut back, 9 bases at V and 4 bases at J, with 19 bases in the middle. CDR3 region: CASQGTVGGYNEQFF. CDR3 bases: TGTGCCAGTCAGGGGACAGTGGGGGGATACAATGAGCAGTTCTTC. Filled out from reference TRBV28 and TRBJ2-1, the complete variable domain reads DVKVTQSSRYLVKRTGEKVFLECVQDMDHENMFWYRQDPGLGLRLIYFSYDVKMKEKGDIPEGYSVSREKKERFSLILESASTNQTSMYLCASQGTVGGYNEQFFGPGTRLTVL.

The genes are TRBV30 and TRBJ2-1, with D possibly matching TRBD2 (6 bases). CDR1 GTSNPN and CDR2 SVGIG come from the germline V gene (reference sequence). The CDR3 length is 15 residues. V was pared by 3 bases and J by 0 bases, with 12 bases between. CDR3 sequence: CAWSAGTSSYNEQFF. Here the CDR3 DNA reads TGTGCCTGGAGCGCCGGGACTTCCTCCTACAATGAGCAGTTCTTC.

This clonotype was seen repeatedly, ten times or more. This chain uses TRBV28 with TRBJ1-3, with D uncertain. This CDR3 has 16 residues. The ends were cut back, 5 bases at V and 0 bases at J, with 14 bases in the middle. Looked up from germline, CDR1 is MDHEN and CDR2 is SYDVKM. The CDR3 loop reads CASSPLGLTSGNTIYF. Written as DNA, the CDR3 is TGTGCCAGCAGTCCCCTTGGACTCACCTCTGGAAACACCATATATTTT.

In this sample, this clonotype turned up many times. The chain carries TRBV11-3 and TRBJ2-1; tentatively, D is TRBD1 or TRBD2 (5 bases each). Germline CDR1 SGHNT, CDR2 YENEEA. The V gene lost 8 bases and the J gene lost 4 bases, with 12 bases spanning the gap. The CDR3 sequence is 13 residues long. CDR3 in DNA: TGTGCCAGCGGCGAGGGACCTTACAATGAGCAGTTCTTC. This encodes CASGEGPYNEQFF.

The table lists this clonotype with many counts. V and J are TRBV7-6 and TRBJ2-1; 12 bases map to TRBD2. Germline V gene lookup returns CDR1 SGHVS and CDR2 FNYEAQ. This CDR3 has 18 amino acids. V lost 3 bases and J lost 5; bases outside the gene matches: 11. CDR3 protein: CASSLAGTSGPPDNEQFF. DNA of the CDR3: TGTGCCAGCAGCTTGGCTGGGACTAGCGGGCCTCCCGACAATGAGCAGTTCTTC. Together with reference TRBV7-6 and TRBJ2-1, the CDR3 gives the full variable domain: GAGVSQSPRYKVTKRGQDVALRCDPISGHVSLYWYRQALGQGPEFLTYFNYEAQQDKSGLPNDRFSAERPEGSISTLTIQRTEQRDSAMYRCASSLAGTSGPPDNEQFFGPGTRLTVL.

The chain links TRBV29-1 to TRBJ1-2; 8 bases fit TRBD1. This CDR3 has 15 residues. With V trimmed by 2 bases and J by 4 bases, 9 bases remained unmatched. Germline lookup yields CDR1 SQVTM and CDR2 ANQGSEA. CDR3 in amino acids: CSVEPQTGVGYGYTF. CDR3 DNA: TGCAGCGTTGAACCCCAGACAGGGGTTGGCTATGGCTACACCTTC.